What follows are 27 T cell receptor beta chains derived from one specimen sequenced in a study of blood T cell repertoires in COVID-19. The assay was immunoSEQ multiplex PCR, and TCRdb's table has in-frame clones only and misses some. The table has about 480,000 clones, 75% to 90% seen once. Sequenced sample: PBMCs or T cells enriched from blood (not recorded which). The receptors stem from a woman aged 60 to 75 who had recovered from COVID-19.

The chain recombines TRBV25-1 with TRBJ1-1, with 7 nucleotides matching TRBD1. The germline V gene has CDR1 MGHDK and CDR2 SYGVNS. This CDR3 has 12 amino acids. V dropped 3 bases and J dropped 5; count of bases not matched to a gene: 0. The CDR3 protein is CASSDRGTEAFF. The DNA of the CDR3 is TGTGCCAGCAGTGACAGGGGGACTGAAGCTTTCTTT.

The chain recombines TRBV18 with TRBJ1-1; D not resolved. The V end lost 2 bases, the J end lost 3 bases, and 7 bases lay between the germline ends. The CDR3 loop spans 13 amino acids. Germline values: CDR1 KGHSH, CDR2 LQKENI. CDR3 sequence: CASSPAQDTEAFF. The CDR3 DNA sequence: TGTGCCAGCTCACCAGCCCAGGACACTGAAGCTTTCTTT.

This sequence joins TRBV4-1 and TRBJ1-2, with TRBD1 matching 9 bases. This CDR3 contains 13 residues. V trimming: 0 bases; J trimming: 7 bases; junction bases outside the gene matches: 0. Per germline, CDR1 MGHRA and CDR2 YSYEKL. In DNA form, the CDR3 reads TGCGCCAGCAGCCAAGAGACAGGGGGTGGCTACACCTTC. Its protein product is CASSQETGGGYTF.

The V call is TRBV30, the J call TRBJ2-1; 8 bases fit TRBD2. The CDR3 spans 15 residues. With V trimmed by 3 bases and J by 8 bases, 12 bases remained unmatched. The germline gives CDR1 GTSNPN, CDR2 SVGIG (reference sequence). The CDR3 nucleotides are TGTGCCTGGAGGACAGGTCCGGGGGGGCCCGATGAGCAGTTCTTC. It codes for CAWRTGPGGPDEQFF.

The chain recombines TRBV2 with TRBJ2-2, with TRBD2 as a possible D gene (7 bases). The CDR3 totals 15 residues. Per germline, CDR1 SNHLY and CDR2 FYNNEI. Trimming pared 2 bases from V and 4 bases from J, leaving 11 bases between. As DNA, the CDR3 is TGTGCCAGCAGTGAACACGGGGGGCCCACCGGGGAGCTGTTTTTT. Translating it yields CASSEHGGPTGELFF.

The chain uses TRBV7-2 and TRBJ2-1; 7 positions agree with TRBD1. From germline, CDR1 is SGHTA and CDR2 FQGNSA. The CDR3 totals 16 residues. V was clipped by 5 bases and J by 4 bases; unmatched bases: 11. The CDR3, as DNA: TGTGCCAGCAGCCGCACTACAGGACAGGCTTACAATGAGCAGTTCTTC. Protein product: CASSRTTGQAYNEQFF. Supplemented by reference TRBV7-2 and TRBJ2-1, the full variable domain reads GAGVSQSPSNKVTEKGKDVELRCDPISGHTALYWYRQSLGQGLEFLIYFQGNSAPDKSGLPSDRFSAERTGGSVSTLTIQRTQQEDSAVYLCASSRTTGQAYNEQFFGPGTRLTVL.

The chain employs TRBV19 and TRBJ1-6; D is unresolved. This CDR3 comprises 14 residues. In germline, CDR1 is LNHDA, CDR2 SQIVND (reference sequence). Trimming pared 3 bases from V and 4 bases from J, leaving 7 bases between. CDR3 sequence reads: CASSMSWYNSPLHF. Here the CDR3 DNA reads TGTGCCAGTAGTATGAGTTGGTATAATTCACCCCTCCACTTT.

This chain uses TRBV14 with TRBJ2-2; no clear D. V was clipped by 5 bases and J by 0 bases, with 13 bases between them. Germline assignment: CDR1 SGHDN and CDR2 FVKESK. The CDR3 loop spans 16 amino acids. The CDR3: CASSAVVASNTGELFF. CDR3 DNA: TGTGCCAGCAGCGCAGTGGTAGCTTCGAACACCGGGGAGCTGTTTTTT. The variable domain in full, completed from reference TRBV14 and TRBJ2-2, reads EAGVTQFPSHSVIEKGQTVTLRCDPISGHDNLYWYRRVMGKEIKFLLHFVKESKQDESGMPNNRFLAERTGGTYSTLKVQPAELEDSGVYFCASSAVVASNTGELFFGEGSRLTVL.

The CDR3 region has the DNA TGTGCCACCCTTTTCGGCGCAGGGGAGCAGTTCTTC. This codes for CATLFGAGEQFF. This rearrangement joins TRBV19 to TRBJ2-1; a weak D match, TRBD1 (5 bases). Germline CDR1 is LNHDA and CDR2 is SQIVND (reference sequence). The CDR3 covers 12 residues. With 10 bases removed from V and 10 bases from J, the gap between germline ends came to 17 bases.

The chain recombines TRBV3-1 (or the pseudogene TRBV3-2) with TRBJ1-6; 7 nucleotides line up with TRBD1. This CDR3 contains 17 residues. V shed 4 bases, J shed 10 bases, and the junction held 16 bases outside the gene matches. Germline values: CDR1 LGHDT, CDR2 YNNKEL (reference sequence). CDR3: CASSPKEGAQGNSPLHF. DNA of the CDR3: TGTGCCAGCAGCCCGAAGGAGGGGGCGCAGGGAAACTCACCCCTCCACTTT.

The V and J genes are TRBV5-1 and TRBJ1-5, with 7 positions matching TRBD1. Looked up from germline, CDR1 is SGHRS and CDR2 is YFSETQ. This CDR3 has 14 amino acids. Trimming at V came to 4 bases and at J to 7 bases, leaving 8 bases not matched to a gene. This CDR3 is CASSLRQGEQPQHF. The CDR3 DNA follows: TGCGCCAGCAGCCTCCGACAGGGCGAGCAGCCCCAGCATTTT. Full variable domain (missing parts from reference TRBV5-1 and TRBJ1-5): KAGVTQTPRYLIKTRGQQVTLSCSPISGHRSVSWYQQTPGQGLQFLFEYFSETQRNKGNFPGRFSGRQFSNSRSEMNVSTLELGDSALYLCASSLRQGEQPQHFGDGTRLSIL.

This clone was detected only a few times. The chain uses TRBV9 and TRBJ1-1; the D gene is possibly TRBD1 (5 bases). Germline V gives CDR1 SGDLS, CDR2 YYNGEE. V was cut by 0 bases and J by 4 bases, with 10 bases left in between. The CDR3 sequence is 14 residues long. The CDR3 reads CASSVAGRGTEAFF. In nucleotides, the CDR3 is TGTGCCAGCAGCGTAGCAGGGCGGGGCACTGAAGCTTTCTTT.

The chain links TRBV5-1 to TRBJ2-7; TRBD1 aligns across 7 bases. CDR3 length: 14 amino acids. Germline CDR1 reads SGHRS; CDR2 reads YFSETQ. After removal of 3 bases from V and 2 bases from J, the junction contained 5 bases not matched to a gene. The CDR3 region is CASSSGQVAYEQYV. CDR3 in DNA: TGCGCCAGCAGCTCCGGACAGGTGGCCTACGAGCAGTACGTC.

The chain's CDR3 is CASSQAAGNTEAFF. Here the CDR3 DNA reads TGTGCCAGCAGCCAAGCAGCAGGGAACACTGAAGCTTTCTTT. The gene calls are TRBV4-2 and TRBJ1-1; D call uncertain. The germline V and J ends were trimmed by 1 base and 1 base, with 7 bases remaining between them. CDR1 is LGHNA and CDR2 is YNFKEQ in the germline V gene. CDR3 length: 14 residues.

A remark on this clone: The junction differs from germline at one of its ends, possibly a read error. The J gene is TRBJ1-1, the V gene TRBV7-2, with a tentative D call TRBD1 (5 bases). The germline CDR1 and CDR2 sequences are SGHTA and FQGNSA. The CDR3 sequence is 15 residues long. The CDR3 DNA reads TGTGCCAGCAGCTTAACGTCGGGACTGAACAGTGAAGCTTTCTTT. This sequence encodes CASSLTSGLNSEAFF.

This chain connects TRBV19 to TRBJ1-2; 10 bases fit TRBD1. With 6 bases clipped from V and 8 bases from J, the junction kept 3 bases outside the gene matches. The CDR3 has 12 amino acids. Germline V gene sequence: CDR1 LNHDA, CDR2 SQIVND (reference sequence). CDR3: CASRTGGSGYTF. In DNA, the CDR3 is TGTGCCAGTAGGACAGGGGGCAGCGGCTACACCTTC.

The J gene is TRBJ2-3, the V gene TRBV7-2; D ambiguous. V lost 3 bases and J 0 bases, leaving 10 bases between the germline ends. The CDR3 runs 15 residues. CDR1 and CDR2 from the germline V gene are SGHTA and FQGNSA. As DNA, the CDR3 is TGTGCCAGCAGCTTCCCCTCTACTAGCACAGATACGCAGTATTTT. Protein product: CASSFPSTSTDTQYF.

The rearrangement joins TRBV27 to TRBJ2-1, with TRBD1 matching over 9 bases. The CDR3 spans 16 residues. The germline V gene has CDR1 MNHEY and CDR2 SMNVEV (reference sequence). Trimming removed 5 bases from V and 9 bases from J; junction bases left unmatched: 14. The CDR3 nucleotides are TGTGCCAGCAGTCTATACACGACTACAGGGGGCGGTGAGCAGTTCTTC. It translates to CASSLYTTTGGGEQFF.

The CDR3 sequence: CASSLGGGVYDEQFF. CDR3 sequence (DNA): TGTGCCAGCAGCTTAGGCGGGGGGGTGTATGATGAGCAGTTCTTC. J is TRBJ2-1 and V is TRBV7-8; TRBD2 aligns across 9 bases. The CDR3 runs to 15 residues. From germline, CDR1 is SGHVS and CDR2 FQNEAQ. Trimming removed 1 base from V and 8 bases from J; junction bases left unmatched: 6.

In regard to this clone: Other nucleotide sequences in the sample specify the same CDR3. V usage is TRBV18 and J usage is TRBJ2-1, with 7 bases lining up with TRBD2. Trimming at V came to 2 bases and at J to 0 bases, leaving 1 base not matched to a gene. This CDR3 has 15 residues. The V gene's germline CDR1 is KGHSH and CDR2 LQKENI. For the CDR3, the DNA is TGTGCCAGCTCACCAACGGGAGGCTCCTACAATGAGCAGTTCTTC. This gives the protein CASSPTGGSYNEQFF.

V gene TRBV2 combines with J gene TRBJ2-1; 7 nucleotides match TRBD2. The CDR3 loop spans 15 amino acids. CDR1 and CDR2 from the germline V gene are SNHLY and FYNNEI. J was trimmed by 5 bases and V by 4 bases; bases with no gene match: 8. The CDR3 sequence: CASSGEGSPNNEQFF. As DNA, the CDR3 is TGTGCCAGCAGTGGGGAGGGTAGCCCCAACAATGAGCAGTTCTTC. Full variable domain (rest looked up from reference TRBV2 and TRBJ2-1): EPEVTQTPSHQVTQMGQEVILRCVPISNHLYFYWYRQILGQKVEFLVSFYNNEISEKSEIFDDQFSVERPDGSNFTLKIRSTKLEDSAMYFCASSGEGSPNNEQFFGPGTRLTVL.

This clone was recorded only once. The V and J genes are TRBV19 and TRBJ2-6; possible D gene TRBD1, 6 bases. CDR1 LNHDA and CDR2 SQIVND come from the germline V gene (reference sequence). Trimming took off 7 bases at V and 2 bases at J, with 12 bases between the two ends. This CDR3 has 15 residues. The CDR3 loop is CASTETGPGANVLTF. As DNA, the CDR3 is TGTGCCAGTACCGAAACAGGGCCTGGGGCCAACGTCCTGACTTTC.

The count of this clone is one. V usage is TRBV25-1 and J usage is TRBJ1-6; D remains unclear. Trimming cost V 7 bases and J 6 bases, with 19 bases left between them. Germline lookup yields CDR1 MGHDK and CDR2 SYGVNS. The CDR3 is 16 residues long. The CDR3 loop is CASTATVQPSNSPLHF. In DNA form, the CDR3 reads TGTGCCAGCACAGCGACCGTTCAACCCTCTAATTCACCCCTCCACTTT.

CDR3: CASSLSSTYEQYV. As DNA, the CDR3 is TGTGCCAGCAGTTTATCATCCACCTACGAGCAGTACGTC. The chain links TRBV12-3 or TRBV12-4 to TRBJ2-7; D is uncertain. The CDR3 covers 13 residues. Trimming removed 2 bases from V and 2 bases from J, with 7 bases in between.

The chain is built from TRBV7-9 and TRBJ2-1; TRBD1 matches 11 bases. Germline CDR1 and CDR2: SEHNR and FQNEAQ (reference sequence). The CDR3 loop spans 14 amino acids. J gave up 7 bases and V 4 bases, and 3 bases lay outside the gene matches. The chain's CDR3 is CASSWDRGENEQFF. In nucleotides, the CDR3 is TGTGCCAGCAGCTGGGACAGGGGGGAGAATGAGCAGTTCTTC. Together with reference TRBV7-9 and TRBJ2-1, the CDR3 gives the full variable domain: DTGVSQNPRHKITKRGQNVTFRCDPISEHNRLYWYRQTLGQGPEFLTYFQNEAQLEKSRLLSDRFSAERPKGSFSTLEIQRTEQGDSAMYLCASSWDRGENEQFFGPGTRLTVL.

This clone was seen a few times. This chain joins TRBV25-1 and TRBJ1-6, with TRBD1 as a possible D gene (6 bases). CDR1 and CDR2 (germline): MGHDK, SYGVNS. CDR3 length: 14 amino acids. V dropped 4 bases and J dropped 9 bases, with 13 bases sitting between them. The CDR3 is CASSVGGAGSPLHF. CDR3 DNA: TGTGCCAGCAGTGTAGGGGGGGCGGGTTCACCCCTCCACTTT.

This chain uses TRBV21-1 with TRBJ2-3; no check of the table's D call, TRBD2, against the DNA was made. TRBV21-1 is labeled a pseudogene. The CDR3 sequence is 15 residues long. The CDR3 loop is CASSKASVKSGTQYF. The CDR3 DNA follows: TGTGCCAGCAGCAAAGCCAGCGTAAAAAGCGGTACGCAGTATTTT.